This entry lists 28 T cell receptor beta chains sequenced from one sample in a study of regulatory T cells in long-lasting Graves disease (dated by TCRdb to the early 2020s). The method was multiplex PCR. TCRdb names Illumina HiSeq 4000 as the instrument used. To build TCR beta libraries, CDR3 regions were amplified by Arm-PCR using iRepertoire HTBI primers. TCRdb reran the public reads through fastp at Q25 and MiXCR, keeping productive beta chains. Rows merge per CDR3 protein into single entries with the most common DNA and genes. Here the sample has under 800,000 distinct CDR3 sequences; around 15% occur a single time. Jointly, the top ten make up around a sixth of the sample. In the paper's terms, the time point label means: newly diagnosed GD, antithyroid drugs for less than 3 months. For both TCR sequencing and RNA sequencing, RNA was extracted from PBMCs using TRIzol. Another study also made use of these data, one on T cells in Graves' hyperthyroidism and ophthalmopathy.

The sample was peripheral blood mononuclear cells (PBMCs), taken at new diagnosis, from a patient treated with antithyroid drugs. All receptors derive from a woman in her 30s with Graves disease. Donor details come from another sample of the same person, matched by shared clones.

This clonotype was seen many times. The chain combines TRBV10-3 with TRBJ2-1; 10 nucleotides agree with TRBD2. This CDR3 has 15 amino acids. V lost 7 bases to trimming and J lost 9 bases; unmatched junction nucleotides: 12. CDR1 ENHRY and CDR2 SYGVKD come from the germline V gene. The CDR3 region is CAITAGLALTGEQFF. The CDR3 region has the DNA TGTGCCATCACTGCGGGACTAGCGTTGACGGGTGAGCAGTTCTTC.

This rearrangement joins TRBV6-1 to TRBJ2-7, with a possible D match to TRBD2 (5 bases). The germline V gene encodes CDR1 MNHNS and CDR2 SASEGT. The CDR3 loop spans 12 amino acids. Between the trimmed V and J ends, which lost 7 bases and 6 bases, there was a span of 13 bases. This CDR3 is CASIGSGSEQYF. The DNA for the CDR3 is TGTGCCAGCATAGGCTCGGGGAGCGAGCAGTACTTC.

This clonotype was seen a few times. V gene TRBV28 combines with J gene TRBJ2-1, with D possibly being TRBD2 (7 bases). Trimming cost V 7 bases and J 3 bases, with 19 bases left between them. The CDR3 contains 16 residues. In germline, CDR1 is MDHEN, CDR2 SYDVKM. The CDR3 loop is CASTSPEGGGYNEQFF. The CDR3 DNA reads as TGTGCCAGCACCTCTCCGGAGGGGGGGGGCTACAATGAGCAGTTCTTC. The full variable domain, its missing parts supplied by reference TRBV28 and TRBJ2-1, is DVKVTQSSRYLVKRTGEKVFLECVQDMDHENMFWYRQDPGLGLRLIYFSYDVKMKEKGDIPEGYSVSREKKERFSLILESASTNQTSMYLCASTSPEGGGYNEQFFGPGTRLTVL.

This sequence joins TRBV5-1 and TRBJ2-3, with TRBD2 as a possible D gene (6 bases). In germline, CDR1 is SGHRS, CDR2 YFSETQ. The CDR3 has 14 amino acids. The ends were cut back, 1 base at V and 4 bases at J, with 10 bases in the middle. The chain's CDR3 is CASSLLPGADTQYF. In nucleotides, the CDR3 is TGCGCCAGCAGCTTGTTACCGGGAGCAGATACGCAGTATTTT.

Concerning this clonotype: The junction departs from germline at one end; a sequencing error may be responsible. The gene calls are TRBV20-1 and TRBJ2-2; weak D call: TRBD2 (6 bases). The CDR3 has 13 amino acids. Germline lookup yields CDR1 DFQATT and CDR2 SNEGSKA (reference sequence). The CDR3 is CSARGTTTGGLFF. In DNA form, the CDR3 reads TGCAGTGCTAGAGGGACTACCACCGGGGGGCTGTTTTTT.

The CDR3 loop is CASSFGGQIETQYF. The CDR3 region has the DNA TGTGCCAGCAGCTTTGGGGGACAGATAGAGACCCAGTACTTC. V gene TRBV7-3 combines with J gene TRBJ2-5, with 7 bases that match TRBD1. The CDR3 consists of 14 residues. Germline V gene data show CDR1 as SGHTA and CDR2 as FQGTGA. The junction had 5 bases not matched to a gene; V was cut back by 3 bases and J by 4 bases.

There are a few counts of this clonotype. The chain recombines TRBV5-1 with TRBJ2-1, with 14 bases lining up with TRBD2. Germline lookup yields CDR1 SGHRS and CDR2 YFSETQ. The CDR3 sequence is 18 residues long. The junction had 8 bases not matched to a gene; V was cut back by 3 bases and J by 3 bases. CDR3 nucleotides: TGCGCCAGCAGCTGGACCGGGACTAGCGGGAGACGCTACAATGAGCAGTTCTTC. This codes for CASSWTGTSGRRYNEQFF.

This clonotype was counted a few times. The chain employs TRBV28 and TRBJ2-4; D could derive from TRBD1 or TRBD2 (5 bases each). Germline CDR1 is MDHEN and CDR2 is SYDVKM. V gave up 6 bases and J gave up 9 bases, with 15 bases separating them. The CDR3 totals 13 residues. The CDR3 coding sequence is TGTGCCAGCAGGAGGGGATTCCGGGGCATTCAGTACTTC. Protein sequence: CASRRGFRGIQYF.

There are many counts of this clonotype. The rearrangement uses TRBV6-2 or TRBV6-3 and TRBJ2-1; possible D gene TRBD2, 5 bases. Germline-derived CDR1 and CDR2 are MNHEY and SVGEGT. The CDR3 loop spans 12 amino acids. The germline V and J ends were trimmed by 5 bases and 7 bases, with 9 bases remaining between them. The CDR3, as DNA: TGTGCCAGCAGTAACACTAGAAATGAGCAGTTCTTC. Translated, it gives CASSNTRNEQFF.

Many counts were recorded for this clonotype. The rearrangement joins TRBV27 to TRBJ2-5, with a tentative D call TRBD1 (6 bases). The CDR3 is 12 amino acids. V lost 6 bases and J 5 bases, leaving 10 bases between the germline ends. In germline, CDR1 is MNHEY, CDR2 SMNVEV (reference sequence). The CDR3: CASSLRGETQYF. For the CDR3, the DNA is TGTGCCAGCAGCTTAAGGGGGGAGACCCAGTACTTC.

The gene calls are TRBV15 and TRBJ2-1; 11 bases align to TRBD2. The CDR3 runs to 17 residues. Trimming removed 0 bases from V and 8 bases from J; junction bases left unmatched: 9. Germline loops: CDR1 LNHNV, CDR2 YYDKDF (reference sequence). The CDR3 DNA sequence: TGTGCCACCAGCAGAGACCCAACTAGCGGGAGTTGGGATGAGCAGTTCTTC. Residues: CATSRDPTSGSWDEQFF.

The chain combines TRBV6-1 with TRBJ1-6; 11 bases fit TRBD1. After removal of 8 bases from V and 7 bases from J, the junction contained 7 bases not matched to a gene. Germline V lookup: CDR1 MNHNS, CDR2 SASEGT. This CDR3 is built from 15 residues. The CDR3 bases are TGTGCCAGCTTAAAGGGGACAGGGGGAAATTCACCCCTCCACTTT. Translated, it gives CASLKGTGGNSPLHF.

The CDR3 DNA reads TGTGCCAGCAGTCGACAGTCGAACACAGATACGCAGTATTTT. This translates into CASSRQSNTDTQYF. This chain uses TRBV6-2 or TRBV6-3 with TRBJ2-3, with D perhaps TRBD1 (5 bases). Germline V lookup: CDR1 MNHEY, CDR2 SVGEGT. Between the trimmed V and J ends, which lost 5 bases and 2 bases, there was a span of 11 bases. The CDR3 contains 14 residues.

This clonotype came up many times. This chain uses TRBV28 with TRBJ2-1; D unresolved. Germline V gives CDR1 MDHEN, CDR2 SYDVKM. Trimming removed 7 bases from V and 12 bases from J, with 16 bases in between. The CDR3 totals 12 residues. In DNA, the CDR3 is TGTGCCAGCAAGTTACTTACGGGCGGGCAGTTCTTC. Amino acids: CASKLLTGGQFF. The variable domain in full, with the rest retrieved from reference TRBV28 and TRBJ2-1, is DVKVTQSSRYLVKRTGEKVFLECVQDMDHENMFWYRQDPGLGLRLIYFSYDVKMKEKGDIPEGYSVSREKKERFSLILESASTNQTSMYLCASKLLTGGQFFGPGTRLTVL.

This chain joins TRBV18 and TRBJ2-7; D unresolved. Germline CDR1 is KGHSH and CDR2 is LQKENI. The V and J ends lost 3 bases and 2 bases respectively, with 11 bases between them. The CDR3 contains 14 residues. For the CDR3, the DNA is TGTGCCAGCTCACCCAATTTTTCGGCCTACGAGCAGTACTTC. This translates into CASSPNFSAYEQYF. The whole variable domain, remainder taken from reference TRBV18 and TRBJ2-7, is NAGVMQNPRHLVRRRGQEARLRCSPMKGHSHVYWYRQLPEEGLKFMVYLQKENIIDESGMPKERFSAEFPKEGPSILRIQQVVRGDSAAYFCASSPNFSAYEQYFGPGTRLTVT.

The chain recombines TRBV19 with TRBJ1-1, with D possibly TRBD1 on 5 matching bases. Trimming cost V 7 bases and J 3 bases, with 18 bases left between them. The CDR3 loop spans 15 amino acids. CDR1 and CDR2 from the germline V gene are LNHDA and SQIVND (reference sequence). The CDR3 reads CASTYLGAGHTEAFF. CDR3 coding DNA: TGTGCCAGTACCTACCTTGGGGCAGGGCACACTGAAGCTTTCTTT.

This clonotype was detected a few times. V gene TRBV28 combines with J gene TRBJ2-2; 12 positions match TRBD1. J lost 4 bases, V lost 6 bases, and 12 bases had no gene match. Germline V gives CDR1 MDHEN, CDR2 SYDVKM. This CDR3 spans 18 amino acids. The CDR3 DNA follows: TGTGCCAGCAGGGGCCGGGGACAGGGGGCTTTCTTCACCGGGGAGCTGTTTTTT. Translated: CASRGRGQGAFFTGELFF.

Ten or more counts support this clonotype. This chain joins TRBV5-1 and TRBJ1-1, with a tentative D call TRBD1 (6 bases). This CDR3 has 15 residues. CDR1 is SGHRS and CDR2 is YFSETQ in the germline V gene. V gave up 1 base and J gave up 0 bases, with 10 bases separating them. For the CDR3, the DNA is TGCGCCAGCAGCTTGATGGGGGCTATGAACACTGAAGCTTTCTTT. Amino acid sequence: CASSLMGAMNTEAFF.

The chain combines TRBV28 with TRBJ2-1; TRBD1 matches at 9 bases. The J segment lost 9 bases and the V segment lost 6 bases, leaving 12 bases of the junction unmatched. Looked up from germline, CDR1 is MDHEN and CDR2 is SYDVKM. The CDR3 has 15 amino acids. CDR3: CASRSGTGSFGEQFF. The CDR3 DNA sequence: TGTGCCAGCAGATCCGGGACAGGGTCGTTTGGTGAGCAGTTCTTC. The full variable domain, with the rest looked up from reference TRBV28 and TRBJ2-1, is DVKVTQSSRYLVKRTGEKVFLECVQDMDHENMFWYRQDPGLGLRLIYFSYDVKMKEKGDIPEGYSVSREKKERFSLILESASTNQTSMYLCASRSGTGSFGEQFFGPGTRLTVL.

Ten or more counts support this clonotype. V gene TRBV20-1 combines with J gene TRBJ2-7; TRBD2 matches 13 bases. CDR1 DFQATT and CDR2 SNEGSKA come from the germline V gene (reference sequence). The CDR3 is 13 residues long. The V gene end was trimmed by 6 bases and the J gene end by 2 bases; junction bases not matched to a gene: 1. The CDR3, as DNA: TGCAGTGCCGGGACTAGCGGGACCTACGAGCAGTACTTC. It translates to CSAGTSGTYEQYF.

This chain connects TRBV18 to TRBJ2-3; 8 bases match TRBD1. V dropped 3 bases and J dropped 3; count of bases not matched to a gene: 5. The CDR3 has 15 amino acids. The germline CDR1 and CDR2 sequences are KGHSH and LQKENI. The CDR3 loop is CASSPSRGLTDTQYF. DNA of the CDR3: TGTGCCAGCTCACCGTCCAGGGGGCTGACAGATACGCAGTATTTT.

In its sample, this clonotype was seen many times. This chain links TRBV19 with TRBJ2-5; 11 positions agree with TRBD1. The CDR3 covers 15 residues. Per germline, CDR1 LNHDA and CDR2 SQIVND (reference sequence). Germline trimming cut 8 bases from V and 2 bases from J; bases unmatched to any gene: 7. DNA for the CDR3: TGTGCCAGTTCGAAACGGGACAGGGGGCAAGAGACCCAGTACTTC. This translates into CASSKRDRGQETQYF.

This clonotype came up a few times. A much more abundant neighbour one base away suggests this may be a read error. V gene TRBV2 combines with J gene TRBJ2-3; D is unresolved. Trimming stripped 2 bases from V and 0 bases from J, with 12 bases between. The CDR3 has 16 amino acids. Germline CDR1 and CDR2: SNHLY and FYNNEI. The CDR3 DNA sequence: TGTGCCAGCAGTGAAACCCGGGCCGGAAGCACAGATACGCAGTATTTT. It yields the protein CASSETRAGSTDTQYF. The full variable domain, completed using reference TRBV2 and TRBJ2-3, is EPEVTQTPSHQVTQMGQEVILRCVPISNHLYFYWYRQILGQKVEFLVSFYNNEISEKSEIFDDQFSVERPDGSNFTLKIRSTKLEDSAMYFCASSETRAGSTDTQYFGPGTRLTVL.

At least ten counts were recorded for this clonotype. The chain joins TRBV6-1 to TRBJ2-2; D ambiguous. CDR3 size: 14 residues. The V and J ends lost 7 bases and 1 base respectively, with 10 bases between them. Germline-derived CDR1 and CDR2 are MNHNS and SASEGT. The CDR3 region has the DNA TGTGCCAGCATAAAAAACAGGAACACCGGGGAGCTGTTTTTT. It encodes CASIKNRNTGELFF.

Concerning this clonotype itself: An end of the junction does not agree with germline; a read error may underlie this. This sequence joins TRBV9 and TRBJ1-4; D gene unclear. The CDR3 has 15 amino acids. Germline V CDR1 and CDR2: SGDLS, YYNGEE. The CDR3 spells CASSVGGTSNEKLVF. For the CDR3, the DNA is TGTGCCAGCAGCGTAGGGGGAACATCTAATGAAAAACTGGTTTTT.

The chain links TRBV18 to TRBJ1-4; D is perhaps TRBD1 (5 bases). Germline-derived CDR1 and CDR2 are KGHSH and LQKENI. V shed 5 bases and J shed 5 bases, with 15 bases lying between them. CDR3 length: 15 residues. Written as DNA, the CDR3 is TGTGCCAGCTCATCGCGTTTCGGGGCAAATGAAAAACTGTTTTTT. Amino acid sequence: CASSSRFGANEKLFF.

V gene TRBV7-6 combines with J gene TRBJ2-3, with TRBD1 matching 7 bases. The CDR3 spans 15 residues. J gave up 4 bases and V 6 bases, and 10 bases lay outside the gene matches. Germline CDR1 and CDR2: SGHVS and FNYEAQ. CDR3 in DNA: TGTGCCAGCAGGCGCGAGGGGACAGTCGCAGATACGCAGTATTTT. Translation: CASRREGTVADTQYF.

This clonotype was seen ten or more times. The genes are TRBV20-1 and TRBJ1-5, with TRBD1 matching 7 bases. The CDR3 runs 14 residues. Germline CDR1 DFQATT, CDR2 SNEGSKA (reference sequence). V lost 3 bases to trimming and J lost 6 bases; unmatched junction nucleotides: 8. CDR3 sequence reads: CSARPGTAIQPQHF. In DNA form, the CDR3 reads TGCAGTGCTAGGCCCGGGACAGCTATTCAGCCCCAGCATTTT.